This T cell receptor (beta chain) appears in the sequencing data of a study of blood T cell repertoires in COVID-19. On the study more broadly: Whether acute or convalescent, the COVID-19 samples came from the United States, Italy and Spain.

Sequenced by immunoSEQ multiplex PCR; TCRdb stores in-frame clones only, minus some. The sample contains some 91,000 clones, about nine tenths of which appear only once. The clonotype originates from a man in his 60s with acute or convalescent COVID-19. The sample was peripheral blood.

CDR3 amino acids: CASSQGTSLQETQYF. The CDR3 DNA sequence: TGTGCCAGCAGCCAGGGGACTAGCCTTCAAGAGACCCAGTACTTC. The genes are TRBV7-2 and TRBJ2-5; 9 nucleotides line up with TRBD2. From germline, CDR1 is SGHTA and CDR2 FQGNSA. Trimming took 5 bases from V and 2 from J; bases not matched to a gene: 6. This CDR3 is built from 15 residues.